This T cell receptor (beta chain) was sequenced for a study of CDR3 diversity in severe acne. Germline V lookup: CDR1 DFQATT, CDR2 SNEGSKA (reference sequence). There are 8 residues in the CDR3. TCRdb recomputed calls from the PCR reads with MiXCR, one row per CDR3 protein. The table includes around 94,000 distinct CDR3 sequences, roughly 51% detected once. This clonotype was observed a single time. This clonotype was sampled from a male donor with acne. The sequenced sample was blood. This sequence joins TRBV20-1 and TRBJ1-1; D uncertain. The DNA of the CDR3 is TGCGGTGGCACTGAAGCTTTCTTT. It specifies CGGTEAFF.